Each of the 5 T cell receptor beta chains below was sequenced from the same sample in a study of shared clonotypes between healthy human individuals. Clones were read by immunoSEQ multiplex PCR, and TCRdb kept only the in-frame ones, dropping some. The sample lists 1,400,000 or so clones, around 98.5% occurring once. Sequenced: naive CD4+ T cells sorted from blood. The sample's subset: CD45RA+ positively selected. These receptors were obtained from a man aged 25-40 years in good health.

The genes are TRBV5-6 and TRBJ2-7; the match to TRBD2 covers 8 bases. The trim removed 1 base at V and 12 bases at J, leaving 15 bases unmatched. The CDR3 loop spans 15 amino acids. Germline CDR1 is SGHDT and CDR2 is YYEEEE. The CDR3 spells CASSLSPGLVGRSYF. The CDR3 DNA is TGTGCCAGCAGCTTGTCCCCGGGACTAGTGGGTCGGTCGTACTTC.

The rearrangement uses TRBV18 and TRBJ2-1; a weak D match, TRBD1 (6 bases). This CDR3 is built from 12 residues. CDR1 is KGHSH, CDR2 LQKENI, per germline. Trimming left V 5 bases short and J 12 bases short, with 14 bases between. In DNA form, the CDR3 reads TGTGCCAGCTCAGATACAGGGATGGGGCAGTTCTTC. Protein sequence: CASSDTGMGQFF.

This sequence joins TRBV5-1 and TRBJ2-2, with 9 bases lining up with TRBD1. The germline V gene encodes CDR1 SGHRS and CDR2 YFSETQ. J was trimmed by 4 bases and V by 4 bases; bases with no gene match: 11. The CDR3 spans 17 residues. As DNA, the CDR3 is TGCGCCAGCAGCCCGGAGGGACAGGGTGTAGGCACCGGGGAGCTGTTTTTT. Translation: CASSPEGQGVGTGELFF.

On this clone itself: The sample holds other DNA sequences that translate to the same CDR3. The chain combines TRBV5-1 with TRBJ2-7, with D perhaps TRBD1 (6 bases). The CDR3 length is 15 residues. Deletions cut 0 bases from V and 2 bases from J, with 12 bases between. Germline V lookup: CDR1 SGHRS, CDR2 YFSETQ. The CDR3 protein is CASSLAADSPYEQYF. DNA for the CDR3: TGCGCCAGCAGCTTGGCGGCGGACAGCCCCTACGAGCAGTACTTC.

V and J are TRBV5-5 and TRBJ2-1, with D perhaps TRBD2 (5 bases). The CDR3 runs to 15 residues. CDR1 is SGHKS and CDR2 is YYEKEE in the germline V gene (reference sequence). Trimming took off 3 bases at V and 3 bases at J, with 13 bases between the two ends. The CDR3 sequence is CASSSHFRGYNEQFF. The CDR3 DNA follows: TGTGCCAGCAGCTCTCATTTCCGGGGCTACAATGAGCAGTTCTTC.